Listed below are T cell receptor beta chains from one sample, sequenced in a study of technical replicates of blood from a few donors. The data were produced by immunoSEQ multiplex PCR, yet TCRdb's version contains in-frame clones alone and is incomplete. Among more than 65,000 clones listed, over 95% were seen once. Sequences were obtained from T cells isolated from PBMCs. The source is a human donor in good health. CDR3s include the opening cysteine and the closing phenylalanine or tryptophan. A D gene is named only where the DNA matches it firmly. A row's size may be missing; if present it is once, few, many or a size class.

CDR3	DNA	V	size	D	J
CASSLAGDTQYF	TGCGCCAGCAGCTTGGCCGGAGATACGCAGTATTTT	TRBV5-1	NA	NA	TRBJ2-3
CASRPPSGAYEQYF	TGCGCCAGCCGACCTCCTTCAGGGGCATACGAGCAGTACTTC	TRBV10-2	NA	NA	TRBJ2-7
CASSLAYREHYGYTF	TGTGCCAGCAGCTTAGCGTACAGGGAGCACTATGGCTACACCTTC	TRBV7-2	NA	NA	TRBJ1-2
CASSVESSQVETQYF	TGTGCCAGCAGCGTAGAAAGTTCGCAGGTAGAGACCCAGTACTTC	TRBV9	NA	NA	TRBJ2-5
CASSESGVPNEQFF	TGTGCCAGCAGTGAAAGCGGGGTCCCCAATGAGCAGTTCTTC	TRBV6-1	NA	TRBD2	TRBJ2-1
CAWSPIYSGNTIYF	TGTGCCTGGAGCCCTATTTACTCTGGAAACACCATATATTTT	TRBV30	NA	NA	TRBJ1-3
CASSPQSEAGGYGYTF	TGTGCCAGCAGCCCCCAGTCGGAGGCGGGGGGCTATGGCTACACCTTC	TRBV7-2	NA	NA	TRBJ1-2
CASITGWPSYEQYF	TGTGCCAGCATTACAGGGTGGCCATCCTACGAGCAGTACTTC	TRBV28	NA	NA	TRBJ2-7
CASSVERDPSYNEQFF	TGTGCCAGCAGCGTAGAGCGGGATCCCTCCTACAATGAGCAGTTCTTC	TRBV9	NA	TRBD2	TRBJ2-1
CASSLGRISCGELFF	TGTGCCAGCAGCTTGGGCCGGATCTCATGCGGGGAGCTGTTTTTT	TRBV7-3	NA	NA	TRBJ2-2
CASSIAGADYEQYF	TGTGCCAGCAGCATAGCGGGGGCAGACTACGAGCAGTACTTC	TRBV7-8	NA	TRBD2	TRBJ2-7
CAIGIQETQYF	TGTGCCATCGGCATCCAAGAGACCCAGTACTTC	TRBV10-3	NA	NA	TRBJ2-5
CASSLDGFTGKAREQYF	TGTGCCAGCAGCTTAGACGGGTTTACAGGCAAAGCGAGGGAGCAGTACTTC	TRBV7-9	NA	NA	TRBJ2-7
CASRQTGGPEAFF	TGCGCCAGCAGACAAACAGGGGGTCCTGAAGCTTTCTTT	TRBV5-1	NA	TRBD1	TRBJ1-1
CASSSPFGAAREKLFF	TGTGCCAGCAGCTCCCCCTTCGGTGCGGCGAGGGAAAAACTGTTTTTT	TRBV11-3	NA	NA	TRBJ1-4
CATSREEGPGEQYF	TGTGCCACCAGCAGAGAGGAGGGTCCCGGCGAGCAGTACTTC	TRBV15	NA	NA	TRBJ2-7
CASSLSQGHQDGYTF	TGTGCCAGCAGTTTATCACAAGGACACCAAGATGGCTACACCTTC	TRBV27	NA	NA	TRBJ1-2
CASSSRQGGVQETQYF	TGTGCCAGCAGCAGTCGACAGGGGGGGGTACAAGAGACCCAGTACTTC	TRBV7-9	NA	TRBD1	TRBJ2-5
CASSYGRDRGGYTF	TGTGCCAGCAGTTACGGCCGGGACAGGGGCGGCTACACCTTC	TRBV6-5	NA	TRBD1	TRBJ1-2
CASSLAGQGSDSANYGYTF	TGTGCCAGCAGCTTGGCTGGACAGGGGTCGGATTCAGCTAACTATGGCTACACCTTC	TRBV7-7	NA	TRBD1	TRBJ1-2
CASTQPPYYEQYF	TGTGCCAGCACACAGCCGCCTTACTACGAGCAGTACTTC	TRBV6-6	NA	NA	TRBJ2-7
CASSLGRREFTHEQYF	TGTGCCAGCAGCTTGGGACGGCGGGAGTTTACCCACGAGCAGTACTTC	TRBV5-4	NA	TRBD2	TRBJ2-7
CASSQAWTGVYEQYF	TGCGCCAGCAGCCAAGCCTGGACAGGAGTCTACGAGCAGTACTTC	TRBV4-3	NA	TRBD1	TRBJ2-7
CASSLATDTEAFF	TGTGCCAGCAGCTTAGCGACAGACACTGAAGCTTTCTTT	TRBV11-2	NA	NA	TRBJ1-1
CASSYSYTGELFF	TGTGCCAGCAGTTATTCCTACACCGGGGAGCTGTTTTTT	TRBV27	NA	NA	TRBJ2-2
CASSLSSRGTSLYTGELFF	TGTGCCAGCAGCTTATCCTCGAGAGGGACTAGCCTATACACCGGGGAGCTGTTTTTT	TRBV7-9	NA	TRBD2	TRBJ2-2
CASSVEGQDAFF	TGTGCCAGCAGTGTAGAGGGACAGGACGCCTTTTTC	TRBV25-1	few	TRBD1	TRBJ2-6
CASISAGHTGELFF	TGTGCCAGCATTTCAGCGGGACACACCGGGGAGCTGTTTTTT	TRBV2	NA	TRBD2	TRBJ2-2
CASYGGGETQYF	TGTGCCAGTTACGGGGGTGGAGAGACCCAGTACTTC	TRBV6-5	NA	NA	TRBJ2-5
CASSLRLRGMNTEAFF	TGTGCCAGCAGTTTACGTTTAAGGGGAATGAACACTGAAGCTTTCTTT	TRBV27	NA	NA	TRBJ1-1
CASSSRQGPDTQYF	TGTGCCAGCTCATCTCGACAGGGGCCAGATACGCAGTATTTT	TRBV18	once	TRBD1	TRBJ2-3
CASGGDFSYEQYF	TGTGCCAGCGGAGGGGACTTCTCCTACGAGCAGTACTTC	TRBV7-2	NA	NA	TRBJ2-7
CAWSKRLAGELFF	TGTGCCTGGAGTAAAAGACTCGCCGGGGAGCTGTTTTTT	TRBV30	once	NA	TRBJ2-2
CASRTSGSNGGELFF	TGTGCCAGCAGGACTAGCGGGAGTAATGGCGGGGAGCTGTTTTTT	TRBV2	NA	TRBD2	TRBJ2-2
CASSPGGGVVQYF	TGCGCCAGCAGCCCCGGCGGGGGAGTGGTGCAGTACTTC	TRBV5-1	NA	TRBD2	TRBJ2-7